What follows is one T cell receptor (beta chain) and its context. The antigen is undetermined. These data originate in a study of yellow fever vaccine responses in identical twins. Study-level points and caveats: Twins reportedly had a vaccine T cell response that seemed partly convergent, partly personalized.

In TCRdb, the RT-PCR reads were re-called with MiXCR into one record per CDR3 protein. The repertoire holds 30,000 to 40,000 distinct CDR3 sequences, almost 60% seen once, with roughly 5% in the top ten. V gave up 6 bases and J gave up 9 bases, with 12 bases separating them. The CDR3 runs 12 residues. The material sequenced was T cells from blood (PBMCs), unsorted or a sorted subset (not recorded which), taken before or after yellow fever vaccination (not recorded which). The chain has TRBV12-3 or TRBV12-4 and TRBJ2-1; a weak D match, TRBD2 (5 bases). The clonotype originates from a woman under 30 who received the yellow fever vaccine. CDR3 in DNA: TGTGCCAGCAGGTGGACCCGGGGTGAGCAGTTCTTC. Its translation is CASRWTRGEQFF.